A single sample is the source of the 10 T cell receptor beta chains below, sequenced in a study of blood T cell repertoires in COVID-19. Sequencing was performed with immunoSEQ multiplex PCR; in TCRdb, only in-frame clones are kept and a portion is missing. The sample includes over 100,000 clones, 87% of them seen just once. The sequenced sample consisted of peripheral blood. The receptors derive from a woman in her forties or fifties with COVID-19, enrolled during active disease.

The chain carries TRBV6-5 and TRBJ2-7, with 7 bases that match TRBD2. V was clipped by 0 bases and J by 1 base; unmatched bases: 6. This CDR3 is built from 16 residues. Germline V lookup: CDR1 MNHEY, CDR2 SVGAGI. The CDR3 nucleotides are TGTGCCAGCAGTTACTCTCCCGGGACTACTTCCTACGAGCAGTACTTC. Protein sequence: CASSYSPGTTSYEQYF.

The chain's CDR3 is CSILPPRTVDSPLHF. The DNA for the CDR3 is TGCAGCATCCTCCCCCCTCGGACAGTTGATTCACCCCTCCACTTT. V and J are TRBV29-1 and TRBJ1-6, with D possibly being TRBD1 (6 bases). CDR1 is SQVTM, CDR2 ANQGSEA, per germline. This CDR3 comprises 15 residues. V was clipped by 8 bases and J by 8 bases, with 22 bases between them.

As to this clone: The same CDR3 arises from other DNA sequences in this sample as well. This chain uses TRBV3-1 (or the pseudogene TRBV3-2) with TRBJ2-5; 9 bases agree with TRBD2. The CDR3 contains 16 residues. Trimming took 5 bases from V and 4 from J; bases not matched to a gene: 11. The germline CDR1 and CDR2 sequences are LGHDT and YNNKEL (reference sequence). The chain's CDR3 is CASSTKGGGGRETQYF. In DNA, the CDR3 is TGTGCCAGCAGCACAAAGGGCGGGGGGGGGCGAGAGACCCAGTACTTC.

This clone occurred once. J is TRBJ2-7 and V is TRBV6-4; possibly TRBD2 for D (6 bases). The germline CDR1 and CDR2 sequences are MRHNA and SNTAGT. The CDR3 contains 15 residues. The V and J ends lost 6 bases and 0 bases respectively, with 15 bases between them. This CDR3 is CASSRPRGFSYEQYF. CDR3 in DNA: TGTGCCAGCAGCCGACCGCGGGGTTTCTCCTACGAGCAGTACTTC.

This clone was recorded a few times. The chain has TRBV4-3 and TRBJ1-6; 7 nucleotides line up with TRBD1. This CDR3 comprises 15 residues. Germline V lookup: CDR1 LGHNA, CDR2 YSLEER. Trimming at V came to 0 bases and at J to 7 bases, leaving 3 bases not matched to a gene. The CDR3 DNA sequence: TGCGCCAGCAGCCAAGATACAGGGGCAAATTCACCCCTCCACTTT. Translated: CASSQDTGANSPLHF.

The chain couples TRBV19 to TRBJ2-7; possibly TRBD1 for D (6 bases). The germline gives CDR1 LNHDA, CDR2 SQIVND (reference sequence). With 4 bases removed from V and 2 bases from J, the gap between germline ends came to 9 bases. CDR3 length: 13 residues. Here the CDR3 DNA reads TGTGCCAGTAGTACCGGACAGACCTACGAGCAGTACTTC. Amino acids: CASSTGQTYEQYF.

The V call is TRBV28, the J call TRBJ1-1; D ambiguous. This CDR3 spans 16 amino acids. Looked up from germline, CDR1 is MDHEN and CDR2 is SYDVKM. Trimming left V 3 bases short and J 0 bases short, with 14 bases between. CDR3 nucleotide sequence: TGTGCCAGCAGTTTCCCTCAGGCCTTGGTGAACACTGAAGCTTTCTTT. Protein sequence: CASSFPQALVNTEAFF.

V usage is TRBV7-9 and J usage is TRBJ2-2, with 8 bases that match TRBD2. Germline trimming cut 5 bases from V and 2 bases from J; bases unmatched to any gene: 4. The germline CDR1 and CDR2 sequences are SEHNR and FQNEAQ (reference sequence). The length of the CDR3 is 15 residues. In nucleotides, the CDR3 is TGTGCCAGCAGCACGGGGGGGTACAACACCGGGGAGCTGTTTTTT. Residues: CASSTGGYNTGELFF.

The chain has TRBV25-1 and TRBJ1-2, with D uncertain. Per the germline V gene, CDR1 is MGHDK and CDR2 is SYGVNS. The length of the CDR3 is 15 residues. V gave up 2 bases and J gave up 0 bases, with 10 bases separating them. CDR3 sequence reads: CASSETRLTNYGYTF. The CDR3 DNA sequence: TGTGCCAGCAGTGAAACCAGGCTGACTAACTATGGCTACACCTTC.

The chain is built from TRBV19 and TRBJ1-6; D is undetermined. CDR1 and CDR2 (germline): LNHDA, SQIVND (reference sequence). The CDR3 runs 17 residues. Deletions cut 0 bases from V and 9 bases from J, with 18 bases between. CDR3 bases: TGTGCCAGTAGTATAGACGAAGGAGGGCCGGGTTTTTCACCCCTCCACTTT. Protein sequence: CASSIDEGGPGFSPLHF.